These 2 T cell receptor beta chains were sequenced from one sample in a study of T cell responses to AZD1222 COVID-19 vaccine. The data were produced by immunoSEQ multiplex PCR, yet TCRdb's version contains in-frame clones alone and is incomplete. This table holds almost 35,000 clones, about 89% found once. The sample in question was peripheral blood, obtained on day 0 of AZD1222 vaccination. These receptors all come from an adult in good health.

As DNA, the CDR3 is TGTGCCAGCAGTGACTCGCCCAGCGGGGGGGCAAATGAGCAGTTCTTC. Protein sequence: CASSDSPSGGANEQFF. The chain couples TRBV6-4 to TRBJ2-1, with 10 bases aligning to TRBD2. V was pared by 0 bases and J by 7 bases, with 6 bases of the junction left unmatched. Germline loops: CDR1 MRHNA, CDR2 SNTAGT. The CDR3 runs to 16 residues.

The rearrangement links TRBV4-1 to TRBJ2-1; 7 bases match TRBD2. CDR3 size: 13 residues. J gave up 9 bases and V 6 bases, and 8 bases lay outside the gene matches. Germline CDR1 and CDR2: MGHRA and YSYEKL. CDR3 nucleotide sequence: TGCGCCAGCAGAATAACCGGGGGGACTGAGCAGTTCTTC. It is translated as CASRITGGTEQFF.